Detailed here is one TCR beta chain. Its antigen is unidentified. V was pared by 1 base and J by 4 bases, with 5 bases of the junction left unmatched. There are 14 residues in the CDR3. CDR1 SGHRS and CDR2 YFSETQ come from the germline V gene. Cultured CD4+ T-cell DNA underwent Oncomine TCR Beta short-read sequencing. TCRdb re-called the PCR reads with MiXCR, one entry per CDR3 protein. The data contain over 10,000 distinct CDR3 sequences, around three fifths of them singletons. The entry originates in a study of vaccination and CD4 T cells after COVID-19. In the study overall: The cells in question were stimulated using overlapping spike peptides derived from SARS-CoV-2, HCoV-NL63, HCoV-OC43 and HCoV-229E.

Treatment described: approximately 11-day PBMC culture with coronavirus spike peptide pools or control peptides (ViraFEST assay). Following expansion of antigen-specific T cells with peptide pools, ViraFEST then sequenced TCRs. This clonotype was sampled from a human donor who had recovered from COVID-19. The chain is built from TRBV5-1 and TRBJ2-7; 7 nucleotides align to TRBD1. The sequenced sample was CD4+ T cells from blood, cultured in vitro. The CDR3 spells CASSLPGGGYEQYF. As DNA, the CDR3 is TGCGCCAGCAGCTTGCCAGGGGGTGGATACGAGCAGTACTTC.